These 30 T cell receptor beta chains were all obtained from the same sample, sequenced in a study of blood T cell repertoires in COVID-19. TCRdb keeps only in-frame clones here, not all; method: immunoSEQ multiplex PCR. This table has about 270,000 clones, approximately 90% appearing once. Sequenced input: peripheral blood. These receptors all come from a man aged 55 to 69 who had recovered from COVID-19.

The rearrangement joins TRBV5-8 to TRBJ2-7; D possibly corresponds to TRBD1 (5 bases). In germline, CDR1 is SGHTS, CDR2 YDEGEE. V was clipped by 0 bases and J by 0 bases, with 16 bases between them. The CDR3 loop spans 17 amino acids. CDR3 nucleotide sequence: TGTGCCAGCAGCTTGGATCGGTGGGGCGGATCCTCCTACGAGCAGTACTTC. Protein: CASSLDRWGGSSYEQYF.

This clone was detected once. This chain links TRBV6-5 with TRBJ2-4; 16 nucleotides agree with TRBD2. The CDR3 extends over 14 amino acids. Germline trimming cut 7 bases from V and 12 bases from J; bases unmatched to any gene: 6. Germline V CDR1 and CDR2: MNHEY, SVGAGI. The CDR3 DNA reads TGTGCCAGCATCGGGACTAGCGGGGGGGCCTCTCAGTACTTC. This sequence encodes CASIGTSGGASQYF.

Only one count was recorded for this clone. This chain joins TRBV3-1 (or the pseudogene TRBV3-2) and TRBJ2-1; TRBD2 matches 7 bases. CDR3 length: 13 amino acids. V lost 1 base to trimming and J lost 6 bases; unmatched junction nucleotides: 0. CDR1 is LGHDT and CDR2 is YNNKEL in the germline V gene (reference sequence). CDR3 region: CASSQGLANEQFF. CDR3 DNA sequence: TGTGCCAGCAGCCAAGGACTAGCCAATGAGCAGTTCTTC.

Regarding this clone: Other DNA sequences in this specimen translate into the identical CDR3. This chain uses TRBV7-6 with TRBJ2-1; 14 positions match TRBD2. Losses at the gene ends were 5 bases for V and 9 bases for J; bases not matched to a gene: 6. The germline V gene encodes CDR1 SGHVS and CDR2 FNYEAQ. The length of the CDR3 is 15 residues. This chain's CDR3 is CASSPGLAGGGEQFF. The CDR3 coding sequence is TGTGCCAGCAGCCCAGGACTAGCGGGGGGCGGTGAGCAGTTCTTC.

The rearrangement links TRBV7-9 to TRBJ2-7; D gene uncertain. Trimming left V 4 bases short and J 2 bases short, with 15 bases between. The germline gives CDR1 SEHNR, CDR2 FQNEAQ (reference sequence). The CDR3 contains 15 residues. This CDR3 is CASSSSPGPTYEQYF. The CDR3 DNA follows: TGTGCCAGCAGCTCTTCGCCGGGTCCGACCTACGAGCAGTACTTC. Full variable domain (remainder filled in from reference TRBV7-9 and TRBJ2-7): DTGVSQNPRHKITKRGQNVTFRCDPISEHNRLYWYRQTLGQGPEFLTYFQNEAQLEKSRLLSDRFSAERPKGSFSTLEIQRTEQGDSAMYLCASSSSPGPTYEQYFGPGTRLTVT.

V and J are TRBV15 and TRBJ2-2, with 9 positions matching TRBD2. This CDR3 contains 17 residues. Trimming at V came to 7 bases and at J to 0 bases, leaving 9 bases not matched to a gene. The germline CDR1 and CDR2 sequences are LNHNV and YYDKDF (reference sequence). CDR3 bases: TGTGCCACCAACAGCGGGGGGCCCGTCGCGAACACCGGGGAGCTGTTTTTT. Translation: CATNSGGPVANTGELFF.

The chain has TRBV5-1 and TRBJ1-6; 7 nucleotides match TRBD1. CDR1 is SGHRS and CDR2 is YFSETQ in the germline V gene. The CDR3 is 15 amino acids. Losses at the gene ends were 0 bases for V and 4 bases for J; bases not matched to a gene: 1. CDR3 protein: CASSLGQGYNSPLHF. CDR3 DNA: TGCGCCAGCAGCTTGGGACAGGGATATAATTCACCCCTCCACTTT.

This chain joins TRBV7-2 and TRBJ1-4; D gene uncertain. Germline-derived CDR1 and CDR2 are SGHTA and FQGNSA. Trimming pared 2 bases from V and 7 bases from J, leaving 14 bases between. There are 15 residues in the CDR3. Here the CDR3 reads CASSLYGGDSEKLFF. For the CDR3, the DNA is TGTGCCAGCAGCTTATATGGCGGGGATTCTGAAAAACTGTTTTTT.

V is TRBV11-2 and J is TRBJ1-5, with D perhaps matching TRBD1 (6 bases). V dropped 0 bases and J dropped 9 bases, with 15 bases sitting between them. The V gene's germline CDR1 is SGHAT and CDR2 FQNNGV. This CDR3 comprises 15 residues. The CDR3 spells CASSLDRGLSRPQHF. For the CDR3, the DNA is TGTGCCAGCAGCTTAGACAGGGGTTTATCGAGGCCCCAGCATTTT.

The CDR3 DNA reads TGTGCCTGGAGTGTACTGGTAGGGGATCTGTACTTC. Amino acid sequence: CAWSVLVGDLYF. The chain joins TRBV30 to TRBJ2-7; D may be TRBD1 (5 bases). The V and J ends lost 0 bases and 12 bases respectively, with 15 bases between them. The CDR3 has 12 residues. In germline, CDR1 is GTSNPN, CDR2 SVGIG (reference sequence).

V usage is TRBV6-5 and J usage is TRBJ2-7; 7 positions match TRBD2. V dropped 5 bases and J dropped 6; count of bases not matched to a gene: 7. This CDR3 has 13 amino acids. Germline CDR1 and CDR2: MNHEY and SVGAGI. DNA of the CDR3: TGTGCCAGCAGTCCACGGGGGGTGTCCGAGCAGTACTTC. Its protein product is CASSPRGVSEQYF.

This clone has only one observation. The rearrangement uses TRBV6-4 and TRBJ2-3; 11 bases are a match to TRBD2. V lost 5 bases, J lost 2 bases, and 6 bases stayed unmatched. CDR3 length: 16 residues. CDR1 and CDR2 from the germline V gene are MRHNA and SNTAGT. CDR3 residues: CASSPLAGGDTDTQYF. As DNA, the CDR3 is TGTGCCAGCAGTCCTTTAGCGGGGGGGGACACAGATACGCAGTATTTT.

The chain uses TRBV6-5 and TRBJ2-1, with 8 positions matching TRBD2. Germline V lookup: CDR1 MNHEY, CDR2 SVGAGI. V trimming: 6 bases; J trimming: 8 bases; junction bases outside the gene matches: 12. This CDR3 contains 15 residues. For the CDR3, the DNA is TGTGCCAGCAGCCACGGGACGGGGGGGCGGCATGAGCAGTTCTTC. The encoded protein is CASSHGTGGRHEQFF.

V is TRBV19 and J is TRBJ2-3; 7 bases match TRBD1. The CDR3 has 13 amino acids. With 8 bases clipped from V and 4 bases from J, the junction kept 6 bases outside the gene matches. Germline V gene sequence: CDR1 LNHDA, CDR2 SQIVND (reference sequence). The CDR3 DNA is TGTGCCAGTGAAGGGGGCGCACCAGATACGCAGTATTTT. As protein: CASEGGAPDTQYF.

As concerns this clone: Other nucleotide sequences from this sample produce the same CDR3. V and J are TRBV7-3 and TRBJ2-7; 8 bases match TRBD2. The V gene's germline CDR1 is SGHTA and CDR2 FQGTGA. The CDR3 loop spans 15 amino acids. V trimming: 5 bases; J trimming: 0 bases; junction bases outside the gene matches: 6. CDR3 nucleotides: TGTGCCAGCAGCCCCACTAGCGGCAGCTCCTACGAGCAGTACTTC. Its protein is CASSPTSGSSYEQYF.

The chain joins TRBV18 to TRBJ1-3, with a tentative D call TRBD1 (5 bases). V was trimmed by 4 bases and J by 2 bases, leaving 12 bases between them. Germline lookup yields CDR1 KGHSH and CDR2 LQKENI. The CDR3 covers 15 residues. In DNA, the CDR3 is TGTGCCAGCTCACTTACAGGTCTGGCTGGAAACACCATATATTTT. The encoded protein is CASSLTGLAGNTIYF. Looking up the rest from reference TRBV18 and TRBJ1-3 gives the full variable domain: NAGVMQNPRHLVRRRGQEARLRCSPMKGHSHVYWYRQLPEEGLKFMVYLQKENIIDESGMPKERFSAEFPKEGPSILRIQQVVRGDSAAYFCASSLTGLAGNTIYFGEGSWLTVV.

The J gene is TRBJ1-3, the V gene TRBV7-2, with TRBD1 matching 7 bases. Germline V gene lookup returns CDR1 SGHTA and CDR2 FQGNSA. CDR3 length equals 14 residues. The V and J ends lost 5 bases and 5 bases, in that order; junction bases with no gene match: 6. The CDR3 sequence: CASSETGRRNTIYF. CDR3 coding DNA: TGTGCCAGCAGCGAGACAGGGAGAAGAAACACCATATATTTT.

CDR3 region: CASSLVPSGELFF. CDR3 DNA sequence: TGTGCCAGCAGCTTAGTGCCGAGCGGGGAGCTGTTTTTT. This chain joins TRBV11-2 and TRBJ2-2; unclear D gene. V lost 1 base and J lost 7, with 7 bases in between. This CDR3 region has 13 residues. Germline V gene lookup returns CDR1 SGHAT and CDR2 FQNNGV. The full variable domain, rest sourced from reference TRBV11-2 and TRBJ2-2, is EAGVAQSPRYKIIEKRQSVAFWCNPISGHATLYWYQQILGQGPKLLIQFQNNGVVDDSQLPKDRFSAERLKGVDSTLKIQPAKLEDSAVYLCASSLVPSGELFFGEGSRLTVL.

The rearrangement links TRBV13 to TRBJ2-2; 8 nucleotides line up with TRBD1. Per germline, CDR1 PRHDT and CDR2 FYEKMQ (reference sequence). V lost 4 bases, J lost 1 base, and 8 bases stayed unmatched. The CDR3 loop spans 17 amino acids. The chain's CDR3 is CASSSTQGEVNTGELFF. The CDR3 bases are TGTGCCAGCAGCTCTACACAGGGGGAGGTGAACACCGGGGAGCTGTTTTTT. The full variable domain, rest sourced from reference TRBV13 and TRBJ2-2, is AAGVIQSPRHLIKEKRETATLKCYPIPRHDTVYWYQQGPGQDPQFLISFYEKMQSDKGSIPDRFSAQQFSDYHSELNMSSLELGDSALYFCASSSTQGEVNTGELFFGEGSRLTVL.

The rearrangement joins TRBV5-4 to TRBJ1-1, with D unresolved. The V and J ends lost 0 bases and 5 bases respectively, with 8 bases between them. The CDR3 has 13 amino acids. Germline V gene lookup returns CDR1 SGHNT and CDR2 YYREEE (reference sequence). The CDR3: CASSLGGNTEAFF. The CDR3 region has the DNA TGTGCCAGCAGCTTGGGAGGAAATACTGAAGCTTTCTTT.

About this clone: The junction differs from germline at one of its ends, possibly a read error. V usage is TRBV28 and J usage is TRBJ1-2, with 8 positions matching TRBD1. The CDR3 runs to 11 residues. Germline assignment: CDR1 MDHEN and CDR2 SYDVKM. DNA of the CDR3: TGTGCCAGCAGGGGGGGGACAGGTCGGGCCTTC. This gives the protein CASRGGTGRAF.

This clone was recorded once. The V call is TRBV7-9, the J call TRBJ1-6; D remains unclear. The CDR3 totals 18 residues. CDR1 and CDR2 (germline): SEHNR, FQNEAQ (reference sequence). Trimming took 1 base from V and 0 from J, leaving 13 bases between them. The CDR3 is CASSLGRTESSYNSPLHF. In DNA, the CDR3 is TGTGCCAGCAGCTTAGGCCGGACTGAGAGCTCCTATAATTCACCCCTCCACTTT.

The chain combines TRBV27 with TRBJ1-1, with TRBD1 as a possible D gene (5 bases). CDR3 length equals 14 residues. V was shortened by 2 bases and J by 3 bases, with 10 bases between the two germline ends. Per germline, CDR1 MNHEY and CDR2 SMNVEV (reference sequence). The DNA for the CDR3 is TGTGCCAGCAGTTTAATCGGGGGGGACACTGAAGCTTTCTTT. Residues: CASSLIGGDTEAFF.

This clone was seen only once. This chain connects TRBV19 to TRBJ1-2; no reliable D call. This CDR3 region has 15 residues. The V gene's germline CDR1 is LNHDA and CDR2 SQIVND (reference sequence). Trimming left V 3 bases short and J 4 bases short, with 15 bases between. The CDR3 coding sequence is TGTGCCAGTAGTATGAGGCCCGAGGGCATCTATGGCTACACCTTC. Its protein product is CASSMRPEGIYGYTF.

The chain has TRBV30 and TRBJ2-7, with a weak D call TRBD1 (6 bases). Germline lookup yields CDR1 GTSNPN and CDR2 SVGIG (reference sequence). The V end lost 0 bases, the J end lost 5 bases, and 17 bases lay between the germline ends. The CDR3 consists of 15 residues. The CDR3 bases are TGTGCCTGGAGTGTACTCCCCACAGGGCGCGACGAGCAGTACTTC. Translating it yields CAWSVLPTGRDEQYF.

The chain combines TRBV29-1 with TRBJ2-1; possible D gene TRBD2, 6 bases. Per the germline V gene, CDR1 is SQVTM and CDR2 is ANQGSEA. V was clipped by 8 bases and J by 5 bases, with 16 bases between them. This CDR3 is 13 amino acids long. CDR3: CSTGGLMDNEQFF. The CDR3 nucleotides are TGCAGCACTGGAGGGTTGATGGACAATGAGCAGTTCTTC.

V is TRBV7-2 and J is TRBJ1-4; 8 positions match TRBD1. The V gene's germline CDR1 is SGHTA and CDR2 FQGNSA. CDR3 length equals 16 residues. Trimming took 3 bases from V and 4 from J; bases not matched to a gene: 7. The CDR3 sequence is CASSLGTGKSNEKLFF. CDR3 DNA: TGTGCCAGCAGCTTGGGGACAGGAAAAAGTAATGAAAAACTGTTTTTT.

V usage is TRBV6-5 and J usage is TRBJ1-2; TRBD1 might be the D (6 bases). CDR1 is MNHEY and CDR2 is SVGAGI in the germline V gene. The V end was cut by 0 bases, the J end by 9 bases, with 17 bases between. This CDR3 is 15 amino acids long. In nucleotides, the CDR3 is TGTGCCAGCAGTTACTCGCACGGGGACACAAGGAGCTACACCTTC. Translating gives CASSYSHGDTRSYTF.

This chain connects TRBV5-1 to TRBJ1-5, with a possible D match to TRBD1 (6 bases). Germline CDR1 reads SGHRS; CDR2 reads YFSETQ. This CDR3 region has 15 residues. V was clipped by 2 bases and J by 4 bases, with 13 bases between them. CDR3 in DNA: TGCGCCAGCAGCTTCGGGCAGGGGCCGAATCAGCCCCAGCATTTT. Encoded protein: CASSFGQGPNQPQHF.

This sequence joins TRBV25-1 and TRBJ1-2; TRBD1 is a possible D gene (5 bases). Germline V lookup: CDR1 MGHDK, CDR2 SYGVNS. V was clipped by 6 bases and J by 2 bases, with 13 bases between them. There are 14 residues in the CDR3. CDR3 bases: TGTGCCAGCAGGGATCCAGGGCTCAACTATGGCTACACCTTC. Its translation is CASRDPGLNYGYTF.